This T cell receptor beta chain was captured by sequencing in a study of T cells in Graves' hyperthyroidism and ophthalmopathy. The study's findings and limits: Researchers report that a 13 V-J model separated ophthalmopathy from stable hyperthyroidism.

The CDR3 contains 12 residues. V trimming: 6 bases; J trimming: 10 bases; junction bases outside the gene matches: 3. Germline CDR1 MGHDK, CDR2 SYGVNS. Researchers took RNA transcripts and amplified the TCR beta CDR3 regions from them. Using the HTBI primer set, a first-round RT-PCR was run on the TCR CDR3. TCRdb independently ran MiXCR on the multiplex PCR reads; one entry per CDR3 protein. The profile shows some 490,000 distinct CDR3 sequences, approximately 22% of them singletons. Concerning this clonotype itself: Its antigen is undetermined.

This sequence joins TRBV25-1 and TRBJ2-1; TRBD2 matches 10 bases. The source is a woman in her 70s with Graves' ophthalmopathy. The sequenced material came from blood. The CDR3 nucleotides are TGTGCCAGCAGGAGCGGGAGGGGGGAGCAGTTCTTC. Amino acids: CASRSGRGEQFF. The full variable domain, rest sourced from reference TRBV25-1 and TRBJ2-1, is EADIYQTPRYLVIGTGKKITLECSQTMGHDKMYWYQQDPGMELHLIHYSYGVNSTEKGDLSSESTVSRIRTEHFPLTLESARPSHTSQYLCASRSGRGEQFFGPGTRLTVL.